This entry lists 26 T cell receptor beta chains sequenced from one sample in a study of shared clonotypes between healthy human individuals. Sequenced by immunoSEQ multiplex PCR; TCRdb stores in-frame clones only, minus some. The repertoire consists of some 1.4 million clones, with approximately 96% occurring once and the leading ten covering approximately 1.1%. The specimen was naive CD4+ T cells sorted from blood. The subset is: CD45RA+ positively selected. Receptor source: a man aged 30 to 45 in good health.

The chain recombines TRBV5-6 with TRBJ1-1; D is unresolved. The CDR3 length is 13 residues. V was trimmed by 1 base and J by 0 bases, leaving 4 bases between them. The V gene's germline CDR1 is SGHDT and CDR2 YYEEEE. CDR3 sequence reads: CASSLWVNTEAFF. In nucleotides, the CDR3 is TGTGCCAGCAGCTTGTGGGTGAACACTGAAGCTTTCTTT.

The genes are TRBV6-1 and TRBJ2-1, with TRBD1 matching over 8 bases. The CDR3 runs 15 residues. V trimming: 1 base; J trimming: 5 bases; junction bases outside the gene matches: 4. In germline, CDR1 is MNHNS, CDR2 SASEGT. CDR3 residues: CASSEGPGQDNEQFF. The CDR3 nucleotides are TGTGCCAGCAGTGAAGGGCCGGGACAGGACAATGAGCAGTTCTTC.

The table lists this clone with a count of one. The chain has TRBV5-1 and TRBJ2-2; either TRBD1 or TRBD2 may fit D (5 bases each). Trimming took 0 bases from V and 7 from J, leaving 10 bases between them. Looked up from germline, CDR1 is SGHRS and CDR2 is YFSETQ. CDR3 length equals 14 residues. The CDR3 sequence: CASSLVWGSGELFF. Here the CDR3 DNA reads TGCGCCAGCAGCTTGGTCTGGGGGAGCGGGGAGCTGTTTTTT.

This clone was seen just once. The chain has TRBV10-3 and TRBJ2-3, with 9 positions matching TRBD2. V shed 0 bases and J 3 bases; nucleotides not matched to a gene: 4. CDR1 is ENHRY and CDR2 is SYGVKD in the germline V gene. The CDR3 totals 16 residues. The CDR3: CAISESRGRGTDTQYF. The CDR3 DNA reads as TGTGCCATCAGTGAGTCGCGCGGGAGGGGTACAGATACGCAGTATTTT.

The chain is built from TRBV28 and TRBJ2-5; 9 bases line up with TRBD1. CDR3 length: 15 residues. The germline CDR1 and CDR2 sequences are MDHEN and SYDVKM. V lost 6 bases and J lost 4; bases outside the gene matches: 9. CDR3 bases: TGTGCCAGCAGCCCCTACAGGGGGCAGGGAGAGACCCAGTACTTC. The encoded protein is CASSPYRGQGETQYF.

V and J are TRBV6-4 and TRBJ2-3, with a tentative D call TRBD1 (6 bases). The germline V and J ends were trimmed by 5 bases and 5 bases, with 11 bases remaining between them. Germline values: CDR1 MRHNA, CDR2 SNTAGT. The CDR3 is made up of 13 amino acids. CDR3 sequence: CASSTGRGDTQYF. CDR3 coding DNA: TGTGCCAGCAGTACAGGGCGCGGAGATACGCAGTATTTT.

The rearrangement links TRBV11-3 to TRBJ2-7, with D possibly TRBD2 on 6 matching bases. The CDR3 extends over 13 amino acids. V lost 5 bases and J lost 6, with 14 bases in between. CDR1 and CDR2 from the germline V gene are SGHNT and YENEEA. DNA for the CDR3: TGTGCCAGCAGCCCTAGACGGGGGAGCGAGCAGTACTTC. The encoded protein is CASSPRRGSEQYF.

This chain links TRBV13 with TRBJ2-2, with D possibly being TRBD1 (6 bases). The ends were cut back, 4 bases at V and 1 base at J, with 22 bases in the middle. This CDR3 has 19 amino acids. The germline V gene has CDR1 PRHDT and CDR2 FYEKMQ (reference sequence). The CDR3 nucleotides read TGTGCCAGCAGCTCCACCAACATACCGGGACATAGGAACACCGGGGAGCTGTTTTTT. It encodes CASSSTNIPGHRNTGELFF.

This chain uses TRBV6-1 with TRBJ1-5, with D perhaps TRBD1 (5 bases). This CDR3 comprises 15 residues. Germline assignment: CDR1 MNHNS and CDR2 SASEGT. V gave up 0 bases and J gave up 5 bases, with 11 bases separating them. Here the CDR3 reads CASSEAGGGYQPQHF. CDR3 DNA sequence: TGTGCCAGCAGTGAAGCTGGGGGGGGTTATCAGCCCCAGCATTTT.

This chain uses TRBV7-8 with TRBJ2-3, with a tentative D call TRBD1 (5 bases). V was pared by 1 base and J by 3 bases, with 8 bases between. Germline assignment: CDR1 SGHVS and CDR2 FQNEAQ. The CDR3 spans 14 residues. CDR3 sequence: CASSLVTGTDTQYF. In nucleotides, the CDR3 is TGTGCCAGCAGCTTAGTAACAGGAACAGATACGCAGTATTTT.

This rearrangement joins TRBV7-9 to TRBJ2-5, with D unclear. This CDR3 has 9 residues. Germline CDR1 reads SEHNR; CDR2 reads FQNEAQ (reference sequence). V lost 11 bases to trimming and J lost 5 bases, with 6 bases between them. The chain's CDR3 is CALNETQYF. CDR3 coding DNA: TGTGCCCTCAATGAGACCCAGTACTTC. Together with reference TRBV7-9 and TRBJ2-5, the CDR3 gives the full variable domain: DTGVSQNPRHKITKRGQNVTFRCDPISEHNRLYWYRQTLGQGPEFLTYFQNEAQLEKSRLLSDRFSAERPKGSFSTLEIQRTEQGDSAMYLCALNETQYFGPGTRLLVL.

This clone was detected only once. The chain uses TRBV6-5 and TRBJ2-5; D remains ambiguous. This CDR3 contains 12 residues. V lost 6 bases, J lost 4 bases, and 9 bases lay in between. Germline V gives CDR1 MNHEY, CDR2 SVGAGI. CDR3 protein: CASSHVGETQYF. CDR3 in DNA: TGTGCCAGCAGCCACGTTGGAGAGACCCAGTACTTC.

The J gene is TRBJ2-3, the V gene TRBV5-1, with D possibly TRBD1 on 5 matching bases. Per germline, CDR1 SGHRS and CDR2 YFSETQ. V was cut by 0 bases and J by 2 bases, with 7 bases left in between. The CDR3 contains 14 residues. The CDR3 sequence: CASSLEGHTDTQYF. CDR3 DNA: TGCGCCAGCAGCTTGGAGGGGCACACAGATACGCAGTATTTT.

This chain links TRBV7-2 with TRBJ2-1; D is uncertain. This CDR3 has 13 amino acids. The ends were cut back, 2 bases at V and 7 bases at J, with 9 bases in the middle. Germline assignment: CDR1 SGHTA and CDR2 FQGNSA. Here the CDR3 DNA reads TGTGCCAGCAGCTTATGGGCCAGAAATGAGCAGTTCTTC. As protein: CASSLWARNEQFF.

V gene TRBV7-9 combines with J gene TRBJ1-1, with TRBD1 identical over 7 bases. Losses at the gene ends were 5 bases for V and 1 base for J; bases not matched to a gene: 16. Germline CDR1 and CDR2: SEHNR and FQNEAQ (reference sequence). There are 18 residues in the CDR3. CDR3 sequence: CASSQIAGGNRANTEAFF. DNA for the CDR3: TGTGCCAGCAGCCAAATAGCAGGGGGGAACAGGGCGAACACTGAAGCTTTCTTT.

The chain is built from TRBV28 and TRBJ1-5; TRBD1 matches at 11 bases. CDR3 size: 15 residues. V lost 5 bases to trimming and J lost 4 bases; unmatched junction nucleotides: 4. In germline, CDR1 is MDHEN, CDR2 SYDVKM. DNA for the CDR3: TGTGCCAGCAGTCAAGGGACAGGGGGAAATCAGCCCCAGCATTTT. Protein sequence: CASSQGTGGNQPQHF.

The chain recombines TRBV5-1 with TRBJ1-1, with a possible D match to TRBD1 (5 bases). Looked up from germline, CDR1 is SGHRS and CDR2 is YFSETQ. This CDR3 is built from 16 residues. Trimming left V 0 bases short and J 8 bases short, with 20 bases between. CDR3 region: CASSLELRQNLAEAFF. The CDR3 nucleotides read TGCGCCAGCAGCTTGGAATTGAGACAGAATTTAGCAGAAGCTTTCTTT. The whole variable domain, filled in from reference TRBV5-1 and TRBJ1-1, reads KAGVTQTPRYLIKTRGQQVTLSCSPISGHRSVSWYQQTPGQGLQFLFEYFSETQRNKGNFPGRFSGRQFSNSRSEMNVSTLELGDSALYLCASSLELRQNLAEAFFGQGTRLTVV.

The rearrangement uses TRBV4-2 and TRBJ2-5; 9 nucleotides agree with TRBD2. The ends lost 1 base at V and 3 bases at J; junction bases unmatched: 9. CDR1 and CDR2 from the germline V gene are LGHNA and YNFKEQ. The CDR3 is 17 residues long. CDR3 nucleotides: TGTGCCAGCAGCCAAGCTGTGAGACTAGCGGCGGAAGAGACCCAGTACTTC. Its protein product is CASSQAVRLAAEETQYF.

V and J are TRBV5-6 and TRBJ2-3; D may be TRBD1 (5 bases). Looked up from germline, CDR1 is SGHDT and CDR2 is YYEEEE. The V end was cut by 2 bases, the J end by 3 bases, with 13 bases between. The CDR3 is made up of 15 amino acids. The CDR3 bases are TGTGCCAGCAGCTTAGCCAGGGTCTATACAGATACGCAGTATTTT. Its translation: CASSLARVYTDTQYF. Drawing the rest from reference TRBV5-6 and TRBJ2-3, the complete variable domain is DAGVTQSPTHLIKTRGQQVTLRCSPKSGHDTVSWYQQALGQGPQFIFQYYEEEERQRGNFPDRFSGHQFPNYSSELNVNALLLGDSALYLCASSLARVYTDTQYFGPGTRLTVL.

The rearrangement joins TRBV29-1 to TRBJ1-2, with a possible D match to TRBD1 (5 bases). The CDR3 contains 16 residues. Trimming took off 6 bases at V and 8 bases at J, with 28 bases between the two ends. Germline V lookup: CDR1 SQVTM, CDR2 ANQGSEA. The CDR3 is CSVHPEKIEGTGGYTF. The CDR3 region has the DNA TGCAGCGTCCACCCAGAGAAGATCGAGGGGACGGGAGGCTACACCTTC.

V is TRBV28 and J is TRBJ2-5, with 7 positions matching TRBD2. V was pared by 6 bases and J by 9 bases, with 16 bases of the junction left unmatched. Germline V CDR1 and CDR2: MDHEN, SYDVKM. CDR3 length: 15 residues. The CDR3 spells CASSPLAEGRGSQYF. The CDR3 region has the DNA TGTGCCAGCAGCCCCCTAGCGGAAGGTCGGGGGTCCCAGTACTTC. The whole variable domain, filled in from reference TRBV28 and TRBJ2-5, reads DVKVTQSSRYLVKRTGEKVFLECVQDMDHENMFWYRQDPGLGLRLIYFSYDVKMKEKGDIPEGYSVSREKKERFSLILESASTNQTSMYLCASSPLAEGRGSQYFGPGTRLLVL.

To note about this clone: Additional DNA sequences in this sample encode the identical CDR3. V gene TRBV10-3 combines with J gene TRBJ2-1; D call uncertain. V lost 3 bases, J lost 6 bases, and 6 bases lay in between. This CDR3 is 12 amino acids long. Germline CDR1 is ENHRY and CDR2 is SYGVKD. The CDR3 region has the DNA TGTGCCATCAGTGAAGGCCTCAATGAGCAGTTCTTC. This translates into CAISEGLNEQFF.

This clone showed up just a few times. The same CDR3 arises from other DNA sequences in this sample as well. The rearrangement links TRBV7-9 to TRBJ1-1; D uncertain. This CDR3 region has 13 residues. With 2 bases removed from V and 1 base from J, the gap between germline ends came to 5 bases. Germline assignment: CDR1 SEHNR and CDR2 FQNEAQ (reference sequence). CDR3 DNA sequence: TGTGCCAGCAGCTTATTCCAGAACACTGAAGCTTTCTTT. Amino acids: CASSLFQNTEAFF.

This clone was seen a single time. The rearrangement links TRBV5-6 to TRBJ2-7, with TRBD1 as a possible D gene (6 bases). CDR3 length equals 13 residues. Trimming took 2 bases from V and 2 from J, leaving 8 bases between them. The V gene's germline CDR1 is SGHDT and CDR2 YYEEEE. CDR3 nucleotides: TGTGCCAGCAGCTTACAGGGTACCTACGAGCAGTACTTC. Translated, it gives CASSLQGTYEQYF.

This chain connects TRBV6-5 to TRBJ1-4, with 7 positions matching TRBD1. The J segment lost 8 bases and the V segment lost 5 bases, leaving 8 bases of the junction unmatched. The CDR3 consists of 14 residues. CDR1 is MNHEY, CDR2 SVGAGI, per germline. CDR3 sequence: CASSQGGVQEKLFF. The CDR3, as DNA: TGTGCCAGCAGTCAGGGGGGAGTCCAAGAAAAACTGTTTTTT.

The genes are TRBV5-1 and TRBJ2-3; 9 bases align to TRBD2. From germline, CDR1 is SGHRS and CDR2 YFSETQ. With V trimmed by 4 bases and J by 6 bases, 6 bases remained unmatched. CDR3 length: 14 residues. CDR3 residues: CASSPGRGGDTQYF. CDR3 DNA: TGCGCCAGCAGCCCGGGGCGGGGGGGCGATACGCAGTATTTT.